A selection of T cell receptor beta chains follows, all from one sample in a study of PD-1 blockade in classical Hodgkin lymphoma. Profiling relied on immunoSEQ multiplex PCR, and the TCRdb table lists in-frame clones only, not all of them. The table lists about 84,000 clones, 89% of them singletons. Here the sequenced sample was peripheral blood mononuclear cells (PBMCs), taken at baseline. The origin of the receptors is a human donor with classical Hodgkin lymphoma. Each CDR3 is given with its conserved first and last residue. The order of the fields is J gene, clone size, D gene, V gene, CDR3 DNA, CDR3 protein. D genes are given only for firm matches. Part of the rows lack a size; the others show once, few, many or a class for expanded clones.

TRBJ1-5	.	.	TRBV19	TGTGCCAGTAGTCGGGACGGGTACTCGGACCAGCCCCAGCATTTT	CASSRDGYSDQPQHF
TRBJ2-1	.	.	TRBV5-4	TGTGCCAGCAGCCTGCCGGGTGAGCAGTTCTTC	CASSLPGEQFF
TRBJ2-3	once	TRBD2	TRBV7-9	TGTGCCAGCAGCTTAGCTCCCACGGGACTAGTAGATTTTCCAGATACGCAGTATTTT	CASSLAPTGLVDFPDTQYF
TRBJ1-4	.	.	TRBV19	TGTGCCAGTAGCCTTTCTGAGGGTGAAAAACTGTTTTTT	CASSLSEGEKLFF
TRBJ1-4	.	.	TRBV2	TGTGCCAGCAGTGAAGCGCTCGCAGGACAAGCTAATGAAAAACTGTTTTTT	CASSEALAGQANEKLFF
TRBJ2-1	once	.	TRBV6-6	TGTGCCAGCAGTCCCCCCGGGTACTCCTACAATGAGCAGTTCTTC	CASSPPGYSYNEQFF
TRBJ1-4	.	.	TRBV7-2	TGTGCCAGCAGCTCAGTCAGGGGTGGGGATGAAAAACTGTTTTTT	CASSSVRGGDEKLFF
TRBJ1-5	.	TRBD1	TRBV19	TGTGCCAGTACCGTCGACAGGGTCCATCAGCCCCAGCATTTT	CASTVDRVHQPQHF
TRBJ2-3	.	.	TRBV5-1	TGCGCCAGCAGCCTCAGGGGGGGCCCCACAGATACGCAGTATTTT	CASSLRGGPTDTQYF
TRBJ2-2	.	.	TRBV4-1	TGCGCCAGCAGCCAAATAATACTGACGGGCACCGGGGAGCTGTTTTTT	CASSQIILTGTGELFF
TRBJ2-5	.	TRBD2	TRBV6-4	TGTGCCAGCAGTGAACTAGCGGGACGTCAAGAGACCCAGTACTTC	CASSELAGRQETQYF
TRBJ2-1	.	.	TRBV6-5	TGTGCCAGCAGTCTGACCTGGGGGGTGGACAATGAGCAGTTCTTC	CASSLTWGVDNEQFF
TRBJ2-2	.	TRBD1	TRBV27	TGTGCCAGCAGATACGGGGGACAGGGGAACACCGGGGAGCTGTTTTTT	CASRYGGQGNTGELFF
TRBJ1-2	many	.	TRBV25-1	TGTGCCAGCACCCACGCCGGGGGGACTGTTGGCTACACCTTC	CASTHAGGTVGYTF
TRBJ1-5	once	.	TRBV19	TGTGCCAGTAGTATAGCGGCAGGGGTTCAGCCCCAGCATTTT	CASSIAAGVQPQHF
TRBJ2-1	.	TRBD1	TRBV9	TGTGCCAGCAGCGTAGGACAGGGGTCCGATGAGCAGTTCTTC	CASSVGQGSDEQFF
TRBJ2-1	.	.	TRBV18	TGTGCCAGCTCACCTAAAAATCAGGGGATCGTCTACAATGAGCAGTTCTTC	CASSPKNQGIVYNEQFF
TRBJ2-7	few	TRBD1	TRBV4-2	TGTGCCAGCGAAGGGGCAGGGGGAGAGCAGTACTTC	CASEGAGGEQYF
TRBJ2-7	.	TRBD2	TRBV15	TGTGCCACCAGCAGAGATCGGGGGGGATACCACGAGCAGTACTTC	CATSRDRGGYHEQYF
TRBJ1-1	.	.	TRBV4-2	TGTGCCAGCAGCCAAGGTATTGGCACAAAAACTGAAGCTTTCTTT	CASSQGIGTKTEAFF
TRBJ2-5	.	.	TRBV11-2	TGTGCCAGCAGCCACCTAGCGAACCTCCAAGAGACCCAGTACTTC	CASSHLANLQETQYF
TRBJ2-1	few	.	TRBV20-1	TGCAGTGCTTGGGACCGAGAGCAGTTCTTC	CSAWDREQFF
TRBJ2-1	.	.	TRBV4-3	TGCGCCAGCAGCCAAGGGAGAACAGCTCCGTGGGATGAGCAGTTCTTC	CASSQGRTAPWDEQFF
TRBJ2-3	once	TRBD1	TRBV18	TGTGCCAGCTCACCACTCAGGACAGGGTCGACAGATACGCAGTATTTT	CASSPLRTGSTDTQYF
TRBJ2-7	.	.	TRBV6-6	TGTGCCAGCATGCGGAAAACCGAGCAGTACTTC	CASMRKTEQYF